This T cell receptor (beta chain) is drawn from a study of blood T cell repertoires in COVID-19. Study as a whole: Italy, Spain and the United States were the sources of the convalescent and acute COVID-19 samples. PBMCs, B-cell-depleted T cells, or T cells provided the cDNA or gDNA that made up the material.

The ends were cut back, 9 bases at V and 4 bases at J, with 15 bases in the middle. The CDR3 is made up of 14 amino acids. CDR1 KGHDR and CDR2 SFDVKD come from the germline V gene. Source study methods: The authors estimated nucleated cell counts from reference gene primer amplification. The assay was immunoSEQ multiplex PCR, and TCRdb's table has in-frame clones only and misses some. That table is the source of V, J and clone size, and D and trimming were worked out from the DNA. The sample contains tens of thousands of clones, 65% to 85% of which appear only once. Sequenced material: peripheral blood. The chain combines TRBV24-1 with TRBJ1-5; the D gene is possibly TRBD1 (6 bases). This clonotype originated in a human donor in a cohort sampled during active COVID-19. The CDR3 here is CATAPFRGNQPQHF. DNA for the CDR3: TGTGCCACCGCCCCCTTTAGGGGGAATCAGCCCCAGCATTTT.